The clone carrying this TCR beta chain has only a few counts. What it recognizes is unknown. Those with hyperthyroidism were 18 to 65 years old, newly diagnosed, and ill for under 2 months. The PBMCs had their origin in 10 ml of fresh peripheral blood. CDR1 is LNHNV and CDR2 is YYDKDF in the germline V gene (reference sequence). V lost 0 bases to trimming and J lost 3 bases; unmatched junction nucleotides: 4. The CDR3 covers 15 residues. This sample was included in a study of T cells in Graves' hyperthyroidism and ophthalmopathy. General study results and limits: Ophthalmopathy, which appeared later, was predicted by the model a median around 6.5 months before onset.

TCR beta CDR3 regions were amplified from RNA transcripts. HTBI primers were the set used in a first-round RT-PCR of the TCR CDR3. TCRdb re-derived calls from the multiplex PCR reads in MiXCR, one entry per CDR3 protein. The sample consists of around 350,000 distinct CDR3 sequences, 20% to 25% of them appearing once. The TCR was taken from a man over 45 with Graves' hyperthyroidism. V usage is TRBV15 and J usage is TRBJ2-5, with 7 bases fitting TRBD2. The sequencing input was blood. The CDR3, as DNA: TGTGCCACCAGCAGAGATCGGCTAGCGGAAGAGACCCAGTACTTC. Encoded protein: CATSRDRLAEETQYF.